These 5 T cell receptor beta chains originate from one sample sequenced in a study of T cells in Graves' hyperthyroidism and ophthalmopathy. TCR beta CDR3 regions were amplified from RNA. HTBI primers drove first-round RT-PCR of the TCR CDR3. Via MiXCR, TCRdb re-called the multiplex PCR reads, giving one row per CDR3 protein. The table shows 300,000 to 450,000 distinct CDR3 sequences, with about a sixth occurring only once. Sequenced material: blood. These receptors were obtained from a woman aged 40 to 55 with Graves' ophthalmopathy.

There are many counts of this clonotype. The V call is TRBV19, the J call TRBJ1-1, with D hard to call. V shed 8 bases and J shed 5 bases, with 12 bases lying between them. The length of the CDR3 is 12 residues. Germline values: CDR1 LNHDA, CDR2 SQIVND (reference sequence). The DNA for the CDR3 is TGTGCCAGTTATGACCCGAGGACTGAAGCTTTCTTT. This encodes CASYDPRTEAFF.

This clonotype occurred many times. The gene calls are TRBV6-1 and TRBJ2-5; TRBD1 agrees at 8 bases. There are 14 residues in the CDR3. The V segment lost 6 bases and the J segment 6 bases; nucleotides outside the gene matches: 9. Germline V gene data show CDR1 as MNHNS and CDR2 as SASEGT. The CDR3 bases are TGTGCCAGCAGGACGGACAGGGTAGTCCAGACCCAGTACTTC. Translated, it gives CASRTDRVVQTQYF.

This rearrangement joins TRBV6-2 or TRBV6-3 to TRBJ2-3; TRBD2 aligns across 8 bases. The CDR3 is 15 residues long. The V and J ends lost 5 bases and 5 bases, in that order; junction bases with no gene match: 9. Germline lookup yields CDR1 MNHEY and CDR2 SVGEGT. This CDR3 reads CASSHPGTREDTQYF. The CDR3 DNA reads TGTGCCAGCAGTCACCCCGGGACTAGGGAAGATACGCAGTATTTT.

This clonotype was observed at least ten times. An end of the junction does not agree with germline; a read error may underlie this. The rearrangement joins TRBV28 to TRBJ2-7; TRBD1 is a possible D gene (6 bases). Germline V gene sequence: CDR1 MDHEN, CDR2 SYDVKM. The CDR3 is 15 amino acids. CDR3 sequence reads: CASSTKQGFSCEQYF. CDR3 bases: TGTGCCAGCAGTACTAAACAGGGTTTCTCCTGCGAGCAGTACTTC.

This clonotype was seen only a few times. This sequence joins TRBV28 and TRBJ1-4; D is ambiguous. The CDR3 covers 16 residues. The germline V and J ends were trimmed by 1 base and 3 bases, with 12 bases remaining between them. Germline CDR1 and CDR2: MDHEN and SYDVKM. CDR3 sequence: CASSLSATGANEKLFF. The CDR3 DNA sequence: TGTGCCAGCAGTTTATCCGCAACTGGGGCTAATGAAAAACTGTTTTTT.